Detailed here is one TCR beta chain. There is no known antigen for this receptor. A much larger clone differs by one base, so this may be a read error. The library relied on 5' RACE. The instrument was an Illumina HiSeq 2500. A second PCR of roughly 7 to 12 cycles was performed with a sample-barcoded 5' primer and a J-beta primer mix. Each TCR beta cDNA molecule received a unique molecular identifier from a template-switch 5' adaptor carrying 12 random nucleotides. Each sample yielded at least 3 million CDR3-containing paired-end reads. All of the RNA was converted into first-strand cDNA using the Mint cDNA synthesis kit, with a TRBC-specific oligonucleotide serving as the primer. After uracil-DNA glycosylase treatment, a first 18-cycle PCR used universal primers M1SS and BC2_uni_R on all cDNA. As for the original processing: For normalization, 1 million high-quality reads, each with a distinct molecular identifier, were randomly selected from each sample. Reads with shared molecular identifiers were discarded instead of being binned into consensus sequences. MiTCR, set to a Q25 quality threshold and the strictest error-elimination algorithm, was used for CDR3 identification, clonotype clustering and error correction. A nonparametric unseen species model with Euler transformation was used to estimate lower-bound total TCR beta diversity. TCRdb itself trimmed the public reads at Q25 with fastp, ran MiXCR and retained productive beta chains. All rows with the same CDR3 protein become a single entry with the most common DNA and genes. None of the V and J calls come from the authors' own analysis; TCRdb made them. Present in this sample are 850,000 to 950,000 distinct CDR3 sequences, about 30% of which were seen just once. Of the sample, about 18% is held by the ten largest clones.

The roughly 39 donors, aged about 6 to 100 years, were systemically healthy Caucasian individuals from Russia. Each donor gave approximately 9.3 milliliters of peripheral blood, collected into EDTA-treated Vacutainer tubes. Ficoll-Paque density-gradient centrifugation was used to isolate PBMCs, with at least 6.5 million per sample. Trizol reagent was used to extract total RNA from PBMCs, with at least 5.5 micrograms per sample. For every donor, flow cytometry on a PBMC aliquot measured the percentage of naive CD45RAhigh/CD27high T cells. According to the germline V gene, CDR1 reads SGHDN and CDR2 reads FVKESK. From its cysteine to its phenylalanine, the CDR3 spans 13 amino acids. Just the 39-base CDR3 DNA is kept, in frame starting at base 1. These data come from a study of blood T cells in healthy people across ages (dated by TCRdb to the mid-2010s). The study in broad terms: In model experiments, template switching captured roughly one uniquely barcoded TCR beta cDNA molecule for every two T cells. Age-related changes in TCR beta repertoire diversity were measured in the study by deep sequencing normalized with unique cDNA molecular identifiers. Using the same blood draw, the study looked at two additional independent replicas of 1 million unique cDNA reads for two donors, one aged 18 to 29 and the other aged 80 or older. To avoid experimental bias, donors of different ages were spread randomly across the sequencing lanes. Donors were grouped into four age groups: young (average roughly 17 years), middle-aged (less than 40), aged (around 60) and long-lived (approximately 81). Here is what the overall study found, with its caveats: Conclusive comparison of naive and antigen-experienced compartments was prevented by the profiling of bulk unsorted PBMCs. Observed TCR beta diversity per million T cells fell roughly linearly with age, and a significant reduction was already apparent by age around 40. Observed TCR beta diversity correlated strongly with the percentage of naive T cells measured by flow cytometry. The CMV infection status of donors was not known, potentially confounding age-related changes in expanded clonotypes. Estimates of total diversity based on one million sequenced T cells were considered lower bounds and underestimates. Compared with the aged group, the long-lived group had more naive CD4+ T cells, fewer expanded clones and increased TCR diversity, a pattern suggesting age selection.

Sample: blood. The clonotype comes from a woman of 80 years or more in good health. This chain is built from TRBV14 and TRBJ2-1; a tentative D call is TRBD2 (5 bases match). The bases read TGTGCCAGCAACCAAGCGGTACACCATGAGCAGTTCTTC. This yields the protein CASNQAVHHEQFF. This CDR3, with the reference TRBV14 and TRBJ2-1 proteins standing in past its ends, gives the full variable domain EAGVTQFPSHSVIEKGQTVTLRCDPISGHDNLYWYRRVMGKEIKFLLHFVKESKQDESGMPNNRFLAERTGGTYSTLKVQPAELEDSGVYFCASNQAVHHEQFFGPGTRLTVL.